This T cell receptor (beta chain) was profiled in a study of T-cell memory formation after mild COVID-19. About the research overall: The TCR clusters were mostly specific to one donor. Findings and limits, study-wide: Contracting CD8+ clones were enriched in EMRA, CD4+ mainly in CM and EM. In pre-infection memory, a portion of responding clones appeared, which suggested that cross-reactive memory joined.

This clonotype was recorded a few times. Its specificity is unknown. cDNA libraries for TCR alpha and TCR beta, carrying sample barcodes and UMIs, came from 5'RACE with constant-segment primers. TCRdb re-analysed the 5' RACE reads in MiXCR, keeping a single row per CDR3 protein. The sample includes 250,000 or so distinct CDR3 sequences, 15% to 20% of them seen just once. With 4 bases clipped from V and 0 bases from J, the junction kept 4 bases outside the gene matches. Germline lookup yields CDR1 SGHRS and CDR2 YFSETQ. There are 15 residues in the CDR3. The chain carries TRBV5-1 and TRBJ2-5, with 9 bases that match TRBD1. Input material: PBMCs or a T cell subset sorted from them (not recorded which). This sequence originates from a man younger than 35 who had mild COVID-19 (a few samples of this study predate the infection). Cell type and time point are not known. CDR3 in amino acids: CASSRTGDYQETQYF. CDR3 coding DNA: TGCGCCAGCAGCCGGACAGGGGATTACCAAGAGACCCAGTACTTC. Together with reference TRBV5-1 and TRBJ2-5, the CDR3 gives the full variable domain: KAGVTQTPRYLIKTRGQQVTLSCSPISGHRSVSWYQQTPGQGLQFLFEYFSETQRNKGNFPGRFSGRQFSNSRSEMNVSTLELGDSALYLCASSRTGDYQETQYFGPGTRLLVL.